Listed below are T cell receptor beta chains from one sample, sequenced in a study of T cells in Graves' hyperthyroidism and ophthalmopathy. From the multiplex PCR reads, TCRdb called clonotypes with MiXCR, one entry per CDR3 protein. The table lists under 250,000 distinct CDR3 sequences, roughly a sixth of them singletons, with about 56% in the top ten. Material: blood. Receptor source: a woman aged 45-60 years with Graves' hyperthyroidism. Both conserved end residues are part of each CDR3. D genes are given only for firm matches. Size is stated for part of the rows, as once, few or many counts, or as a class when the clone is expanded.

clone_size	j_call	v_call	cdr3_length	d_call	cdr3_aa
few	TRBJ2-3	TRBV5-6	13	-	CASSSRITDTQYF
many	TRBJ1-6	TRBV6-6	20	-	CASSYTRLGIGGNINSPLHF
many	TRBJ1-5	TRBV12-3/TRBV12-4	15	-	CASSLRSGEGQPQHF
-	TRBJ2-1	TRBV12-3/TRBV12-4	15	-	CASTSPGPNRVEQFF
few	TRBJ2-5	TRBV28	12	-	CASSPVGRTQYF
-	TRBJ2-1	TRBV29-1	11	-	CSVEVLSEQFF
-	TRBJ1-4	TRBV6-1	14	-	CASSPRGINEKLFF
few	TRBJ2-3	TRBV9	18	TRBD2	CASSVAGTSGTSTDTQYF
few	TRBJ2-3	TRBV25-1	16	-	CASNREGREETDTQYF
many	TRBJ2-5	TRBV7-7	12	-	CASSLVGETQYF
-	TRBJ1-1	TRBV6-1	13	-	CASRFGGGTEAFF
-	TRBJ2-3	TRBV14	15	TRBD1	CASSLAGTGKDTQYF
-	TRBJ2-7	TRBV13	15	TRBD1	CASRDGDRPSFEQYF
-	TRBJ2-7	TRBV11-1	13	-	CASSLAPRGEQYF
-	TRBJ1-4	TRBV4-1	16	-	CASSGQQGRTHEKLFF
many	TRBJ2-7	TRBV12-5	14	TRBD2	CASGLGSGSYEQYF
many	TRBJ2-5	TRBV2	17	-	CASSEARGGARAETQYF
many	TRBJ1-5	TRBV6-1	17	-	CASRPRGREISNQPQHF
-	TRBJ2-3	TRBV7-3	16	TRBD2	CASSLKLAGVADTQYF
many	TRBJ2-1	TRBV28	16	TRBD2	CASSLITSGRNNEQFF
many	TRBJ2-5	TRBV7-8	12	-	CASRRAGETQYF
many	TRBJ1-6	TRBV2	17	-	CASSAGTASSYNSPLHF
many	TRBJ2-1	TRBV19	14	-	CASSTSTGIGEQFF
-	TRBJ2-3	TRBV5-1	13	-	CASSQPYTDTQYF
many	TRBJ2-4	TRBV12-3/TRBV12-4	17	-	CASRSGLTDLAKNIQYF
many	TRBJ1-1	TRBV5-1	14	-	CASSLGSDYTEAFF
-	TRBJ1-5	TRBV27	17	-	CASSLGAGGSSNQPQHF
few	TRBJ1-2	TRBV7-9	16	-	CASSFGQLASKDGYTF
-	TRBJ2-7	TRBV18	13	-	CASSDRSSYEQYF
many	TRBJ2-1	TRBV3-1	16	TRBD2	CASSHPRGLAGDEQFF
-	TRBJ1-4	TRBV5-1	15	-	CASSLDGTDNEKLFF
many	TRBJ2-1	TRBV7-8	15	TRBD2	CASSRTSGRVNEQFF
few	TRBJ2-2	TRBV7-9	12	-	CASRQGAGELFF
many	TRBJ2-1	TRBV7-9	16	TRBD2	CASSLEVGLVYNEQFF
-	TRBJ2-5	TRBV10-1	13	-	CASLGGQQETQYF
many	TRBJ2-6	TRBV6-6	18	-	CASSYGIAVSSGANVLTF
-	TRBJ2-7	TRBV5-1	13	-	CASSLDKAYEQYF